Listed here is a single T cell receptor beta chain. The germline gives CDR1 SGDLS, CDR2 YYNGEE. V gave up 3 bases and J gave up 5 bases, with 8 bases separating them. The CDR3 covers 13 residues. This sample is part of a study of control samples from healthy donors and cancer patients. Generated by immunoSEQ multiplex PCR, the TCRdb table keeps only in-frame clones and is missing some. In the table there are about 83,000 clones, 90% to 95% of which are singletons. Source material: blood. The chain carries TRBV9 and TRBJ2-2; D unresolved. The sequence came from a man aged 50 to 60 in good health. This chain's CDR3 is CASSERGTGELFF. The CDR3 coding sequence is TGTGCCAGCAGCGAGAGAGGAACCGGGGAGCTGTTTTTT.